The sample holds a few counts of the clone carrying this T cell receptor (beta chain). The antigen remains unidentified. The data originate from a study of human T cells and chemical hapten exposure. Study-level background: A patient group, mainly female, showed alopecia areata, totalis or universalis.

The germline V gene has CDR1 MNHEY and CDR2 SVGAGI. The V gene lost 2 bases and the J gene lost 7 bases, with 17 bases spanning the gap. The CDR3 runs to 16 residues. General study findings and limits: Versus controls, expanded TCRs had significantly more large CDR3 similarity clusters.

Time point here: patch test 1, 2 weeks after DPC sensitization. Treatment defined: therapeutic diphenylcyclopropenone sensitization with weekly scalp DPC. Donation of samples came from alopecia patients who were 18 to 70 years old and suitable for DPC. The study's library attached unique molecular identifiers to single cDNA molecules. TCRdb ran MiXCR on the RACE reads and lists one entry per CDR3 protein. The sample has fewer than 200,000 distinct CDR3 sequences; under 25% are singletons. The chain couples TRBV6-5 to TRBJ1-4; D is ambiguous. This specimen was whole blood, taken in connection with sensitization to the hapten diphenylcyclopropenone (DPC). The receptor's source is a woman aged 50 to 60 with alopecia areata. Some clones in this sample may be carry-over from other donors' samples. CDR3 loop: CASSYTPSPRGEKLFF. CDR3 bases: TGTGCCAGCAGTTACACCCCGTCTCCTCGGGGTGAAAAACTGTTTTTT.